These 22 T cell receptor beta chains were all obtained from the same sample, sequenced in a study of radiotherapy plus CTLA-4 blockade in lung cancer. The data were produced by immunoSEQ multiplex PCR, yet TCRdb's version contains in-frame clones alone and is incomplete. The sample holds roughly 30,000 clones, 77% seen once. The sequencing used peripheral blood, collected from a patient treated with radiotherapy plus ipilimumab. The source of these receptors is a human donor with non-small cell lung cancer that progressed on radiotherapy plus ipilimumab.

As to this clone: Sequence at one end of the junction differs from germline and may be a read error. The gene calls are TRBV10-3 and TRBJ1-1; D is perhaps TRBD1 (6 bases). This CDR3 has 14 residues. Germline values: CDR1 ENHRY, CDR2 SYGVKD. In nucleotides, the CDR3 is TGTGCCACCAGTGCGGGGGGCCAGAACACTGAAGCTTTCTTT. Translation gives CATSAGGQNTEAFF.

This chain uses TRBV18 with TRBJ2-7; TRBD1 matches 9 bases. Germline V lookup: CDR1 KGHSH, CDR2 LQKENI. This CDR3 has 16 residues. The V segment lost 0 bases and the J segment 5 bases; nucleotides outside the gene matches: 8. CDR3: CASSPPNRQGGHEQYF. The CDR3 nucleotides are TGTGCCAGCTCACCACCGAATCGACAGGGGGGGCACGAGCAGTACTTC.

In this sample, this clone turned up a few times. The rearrangement joins TRBV19 to TRBJ1-2; D may be TRBD1 (5 bases). The ends were cut back, 5 bases at V and 2 bases at J, with 12 bases in the middle. In germline, CDR1 is LNHDA, CDR2 SQIVND (reference sequence). The CDR3 is made up of 14 amino acids. The CDR3 DNA follows: TGTGCCAGTAGTTTAACAGGTGGAAACTATGGCTACACCTTC. Translation: CASSLTGGNYGYTF.

This clone showed up just a few times. The gene calls are TRBV11-2 and TRBJ1-1; 11 bases fit TRBD1. Germline lookup yields CDR1 SGHAT and CDR2 FQNNGV. The ends lost 1 base at V and 3 bases at J; junction bases unmatched: 7. There are 17 residues in the CDR3. The CDR3 protein is CASSLAFRGQGDTEAFF. CDR3 nucleotide sequence: TGTGCCAGCAGCTTAGCTTTCAGGGGACAGGGGGACACTGAAGCTTTCTTT.

The chain links TRBV11-2 to TRBJ2-7; D gene unclear. CDR1 SGHAT and CDR2 FQNNGV come from the germline V gene. The CDR3 has 12 residues. V lost 5 bases, J lost 3 bases, and 8 bases lay in between. CDR3 region: CASSPTHYEQYF. CDR3 sequence (DNA): TGTGCCAGCAGCCCTACCCACTACGAGCAGTACTTC.

The chain combines TRBV27 with TRBJ2-4, with a tentative D call TRBD1 (6 bases). Per germline, CDR1 MNHEY and CDR2 SMNVEV (reference sequence). The CDR3 is made up of 16 amino acids. The V and J ends lost 5 bases and 0 bases respectively, with 14 bases between them. CDR3 sequence (DNA): TGTGCCAGCAGTGGGGGCGCCTTCCTAGCCAAAAACATTCAGTACTTC. This encodes CASSGGAFLAKNIQYF.

This chain uses TRBV7-2 with TRBJ2-1; 9 bases line up with TRBD2. The CDR3 is made up of 15 amino acids. CDR1 SGHTA and CDR2 FQGNSA come from the germline V gene. V lost 5 bases to trimming and J lost 6 bases; unmatched junction nucleotides: 8. This CDR3 is CASSERASGTNEQFF. The DNA of the CDR3 is TGTGCCAGCAGCGAACGGGCTAGCGGGACCAATGAGCAGTTCTTC.

The chain joins TRBV2 to TRBJ1-2; a weak D match, TRBD1 (5 bases). Germline CDR1 SNHLY, CDR2 FYNNEI. The CDR3 consists of 13 residues. Trimming stripped 3 bases from V and 3 bases from J, with 8 bases between. DNA for the CDR3: TGTGCCAGCAGTGAGTCCAGGGACTATGGCTACACCTTC. This sequence encodes CASSESRDYGYTF. Full variable domain (rest looked up from reference TRBV2 and TRBJ1-2): EPEVTQTPSHQVTQMGQEVILRCVPISNHLYFYWYRQILGQKVEFLVSFYNNEISEKSEIFDDQFSVERPDGSNFTLKIRSTKLEDSAMYFCASSESRDYGYTFGSGTRLTVV.

This chain links TRBV6-6 with TRBJ1-4; a possible D gene is TRBD1 (5 bases). The CDR3 loop spans 11 amino acids. Germline V gene data show CDR1 as MNHNY and CDR2 as SVGAGI (reference sequence). The V gene lost 10 bases and the J gene lost 11 bases, with 14 bases spanning the gap. The CDR3 nucleotides read TGTGCCACCGGTCTCTCAGGGAAACTGTTTTTT. It encodes CATGLSGKLFF.

This clone was observed a handful of times. V gene TRBV28 combines with J gene TRBJ1-2, with unresolved D. Trimming removed 6 bases from V and 7 bases from J, with 24 bases in between. Germline-derived CDR1 and CDR2 are MDHEN and SYDVKM. This CDR3 has 16 residues. CDR3 residues: CASSLHLGPLGSGYTF. CDR3 DNA sequence: TGTGCCAGCAGCCTCCACCTAGGACCCTTGGGCTCTGGCTACACCTTC.

The chain uses TRBV2 and TRBJ1-2, with D perhaps TRBD1 (5 bases). Deletions cut 3 bases from V and 7 bases from J, with 18 bases between. CDR3 length equals 15 residues. The germline V gene has CDR1 SNHLY and CDR2 FYNNEI. For the CDR3, the DNA is TGTGCCAGCAGTGAGGGGCGGAATCTCGTTCGTGGCTACACCTTC. This translates into CASSEGRNLVRGYTF.

This clone was recorded a few times. This chain links TRBV4-2 with TRBJ1-2; the match to TRBD1 covers 12 bases. The CDR3 is made up of 15 amino acids. Per germline, CDR1 LGHNA and CDR2 YNFKEQ. Trimming at V came to 0 bases and at J to 8 bases, leaving 4 bases not matched to a gene. As DNA, the CDR3 is TGTGCCAGCAGCCAAGAGGGGACAGGGGGCGAGGGCTACACCTTC. Its translation: CASSQEGTGGEGYTF.

The V and J genes are TRBV6-6 and TRBJ1-6, with 7 bases that match TRBD1. This CDR3 region has 16 residues. V lost 4 bases and J lost 10; bases outside the gene matches: 13. The germline CDR1 and CDR2 sequences are MNHNY and SVGAGI (reference sequence). CDR3 loop: CASSLRGRPPSSPLHF. The DNA of the CDR3 is TGTGCCAGCAGTTTGAGGGGGCGCCCGCCTTCCTCACCCCTCCACTTT.

The CDR3 nucleotides are TGTGCCAGCAGTGAAGTGGGGACAGGCACCGGGGAGCTGTTTTTT. Translating it yields CASSEVGTGTGELFF. The genes are TRBV6-1 and TRBJ2-2, with 8 nucleotides matching TRBD1. The V gene end was trimmed by 1 base and the J gene end by 4 bases; junction bases not matched to a gene: 2. The CDR3 is 15 residues long. Germline CDR1 reads MNHNS; CDR2 reads SASEGT.

The chain has TRBV11-1 and TRBJ2-7; 8 bases fit TRBD2. Germline V gene sequence: CDR1 SGHAT, CDR2 FQDESV (reference sequence). Trimming removed 6 bases from V and 5 bases from J; junction bases left unmatched: 9. The CDR3 contains 14 residues. The CDR3, as DNA: TGTGCCAGCAGTGCAGCGGGGGATGTGAACGAGCAGTACTTC. It codes for CASSAAGDVNEQYF.

The chain has TRBV28 and TRBJ1-4, with D possibly TRBD1 on 5 matching bases. The ends were cut back, 3 bases at V and 9 bases at J, with 11 bases in the middle. CDR3 size: 13 residues. Germline CDR1 and CDR2: MDHEN and SYDVKM. The CDR3, as DNA: TGTGCCAGCAGTTTCCCAGGGACGAAAAAACTGTTTTTT. Amino acid sequence: CASSFPGTKKLFF.

V usage is TRBV15 and J usage is TRBJ2-7; 7 bases align to TRBD2. CDR3 length equals 15 residues. J was trimmed by 5 bases and V by 1 base; bases with no gene match: 8. CDR1 is LNHNV and CDR2 is YYDKDF in the germline V gene (reference sequence). In DNA form, the CDR3 reads TGTGCCACCAGCAGAGGGCAGGTGGGAGGGAACGAGCAGTACTTC. Its protein product is CATSRGQVGGNEQYF.

This clone was picked up one time. V and J are TRBV6-5 and TRBJ1-5; D remains unclear. This CDR3 is built from 9 residues. The germline V gene has CDR1 MNHEY and CDR2 SVGAGI. The V end lost 8 bases, the J end lost 11 bases, and 7 bases lay between the germline ends. In DNA form, the CDR3 reads TGTGCCAGCGGGTCGGCCCAGCATTTT. It translates to CASGSAQHF.

The J gene is TRBJ2-1, the V gene TRBV25-1; TRBD1 or TRBD2 may be the D gene (6 bases each). CDR1 is MGHDK, CDR2 SYGVNS, per germline. The CDR3 has 16 amino acids. V gave up 3 bases and J gave up 4 bases, with 16 bases separating them. CDR3 nucleotide sequence: TGTGCCAGCAGTGATAGTGGGGGGCGGTCTTACAATGAGCAGTTCTTC. This codes for CASSDSGGRSYNEQFF.

The CDR3 DNA sequence: TGTGCCAGCAGCCACCGACATACGCTACTGAACACTGAAGCTTTCTTT. It translates to CASSHRHTLLNTEAFF. This sequence joins TRBV7-8 and TRBJ1-1, with unresolved D. This CDR3 is 16 amino acids long. Germline V gives CDR1 SGHVS, CDR2 FQNEAQ. V was clipped by 5 bases and J by 0 bases, with 16 bases between them.

CDR3 DNA sequence: TGTGCCCATGGACGCCACGAGCAGTACTTC. Amino acids: CAHGRHEQYF. V is TRBV28 and J is TRBJ2-7, with unresolved D. Germline loops: CDR1 MDHEN, CDR2 SYDVKM. Trimming pared 11 bases from V and 5 bases from J, leaving 10 bases between. The CDR3 has 10 residues.

CDR3 amino acids: CASSGNEKLFF. The CDR3 DNA follows: TGTGCCAGTTCGGGGAATGAAAAACTGTTTTTT. This chain joins TRBV19 and TRBJ1-4, with D uncertain. Trimming cost V 8 bases and J 5 bases, with 6 bases left between them. The CDR3 is 11 amino acids. Per the germline V gene, CDR1 is LNHDA and CDR2 is SQIVND (reference sequence).